The 18 T cell receptor beta chains given below trace back to one sample, sequenced in a study of early T cells in non-severe SARS-CoV-2 infection. Each CDR3 protein gets one entry after TCRdb re-called the 5' RACE reads with MiXCR. The table includes 25,000 to 35,000 distinct CDR3 sequences, 3.5% to 4.5% detected once. Input material: whole blood. The receptors here all came from an adult who was a healthcare worker with PCR-confirmed SARS-CoV-2 infection or an uninfected control (not recorded which).

In this sample, this clonotype turned up many times. The chain combines TRBV5-1 with TRBJ2-5; TRBD2 might be the D (6 bases). Trimming pared 4 bases from V and 13 bases from J, leaving 26 bases between. Germline V gene lookup returns CDR1 SGHRS and CDR2 YFSETQ. This CDR3 is 15 amino acids long. DNA for the CDR3: TGCGCCAGCAGCCCGAGTGAGGGAGGCCCCTTACCACCGTACTTC. This encodes CASSPSEGGPLPPYF.

At least ten counts were recorded for this clonotype. The rearrangement links TRBV6-1 to TRBJ1-2; the D gene is possibly TRBD1 (6 bases). The V and J ends lost 2 bases and 6 bases respectively, with 10 bases between them. This CDR3 has 13 residues. Per germline, CDR1 MNHNS and CDR2 SASEGT. For the CDR3, the DNA is TGTGCCAGCAGTGAACGGGGGGCCCATGGCTACACCTTC. Translation: CASSERGAHGYTF.

This clonotype has only a few counts. The chain's CDR3 is CSAWLNGELFF. In DNA, the CDR3 is TGCAGTGCTTGGCTGAACGGGGAGCTGTTTTTT. The gene calls are TRBV20-1 and TRBJ2-2; D unresolved. Germline V gene lookup returns CDR1 DFQATT and CDR2 SNEGSKA (reference sequence). V dropped 5 bases and J dropped 7 bases, with 8 bases sitting between them. The CDR3 covers 11 residues.

This clonotype has ten or more counts. The CDR3 here is CASSLPNTGELFF. CDR3 coding DNA: TGTGCCAGCTCTCTTCCGAACACCGGGGAGCTGTTTTTT. The chain combines TRBV7-9 with TRBJ2-2; D gene uncertain. Trimming removed 8 bases from V and 0 bases from J, with 7 bases in between. The CDR3 loop spans 13 amino acids. CDR1 SEHNR and CDR2 FQNEAQ come from the germline V gene (reference sequence).

This clonotype was recorded at least ten times. This chain uses TRBV30 with TRBJ1-5; D not resolved. This CDR3 has 12 amino acids. The V end was cut by 2 bases, the J end by 8 bases, with 10 bases between. Germline values: CDR1 GTSNPN, CDR2 SVGIG (reference sequence). DNA for the CDR3: TGTGCCTGGAGTCTACCGGCAAAGCCCCAGCATTTT. Amino acid sequence: CAWSLPAKPQHF.

Ten or more counts support this clonotype. This chain links TRBV7-2 with TRBJ2-7, with 8 nucleotides matching TRBD1. Trimming removed 2 bases from V and 4 bases from J; junction bases left unmatched: 10. CDR3 length: 16 amino acids. CDR1 and CDR2 (germline): SGHTA, FQGNSA. Here the CDR3 reads CASSLNRRTGYYEQYF. For the CDR3, the DNA is TGTGCCAGCAGCTTAAATAGAAGGACAGGGTATTACGAGCAGTACTTC.

Ten or more counts support this clonotype. The chain has TRBV11-2 and TRBJ2-3; D ambiguous. Per germline, CDR1 SGHAT and CDR2 FQNNGV. This CDR3 region has 12 residues. V was shortened by 2 bases and J by 4 bases, with 4 bases between the two germline ends. The CDR3 reads CASSLRPDTQYF. Written as DNA, the CDR3 is TGTGCCAGCAGCTTACGCCCAGATACGCAGTATTTT.

The gene calls are TRBV9 and TRBJ1-1; weak D call: TRBD1 (6 bases). Trimming took 3 bases from V and 8 from J, leaving 14 bases between them. Germline loops: CDR1 SGDLS, CDR2 YYNGEE. The length of the CDR3 is 13 residues. CDR3 in amino acids: CASSGPPQGEAFF. The CDR3 DNA reads as TGTGCCAGCAGCGGACCCCCACAGGGAGAAGCTTTCTTT.

This clonotype was recorded at least ten times. The chain links TRBV20-1 to TRBJ2-1; 12 positions agree with TRBD2. J gave up 8 bases and V 4 bases, and 9 bases lay outside the gene matches. CDR1 is DFQATT, CDR2 SNEGSKA, per germline (reference sequence). The CDR3 length is 15 residues. The CDR3 sequence is CSAIWTSGVGDEQFF. The CDR3 nucleotides read TGCAGTGCTATTTGGACTAGCGGGGTGGGCGATGAGCAGTTCTTC.

This clonotype was observed at least ten times. The chain uses TRBV24-1 and TRBJ1-5; tentatively, D is TRBD1 (5 bases). The V gene lost 5 bases and the J gene lost 1 base, with 14 bases spanning the gap. Germline V gene sequence: CDR1 KGHDR, CDR2 SFDVKD. The CDR3 sequence is 16 residues long. The CDR3 loop reads CATSGCARASNQPQHF. CDR3 DNA: TGTGCCACCAGTGGATGTGCCAGGGCCAGCAATCAGCCCCAGCATTTT.

This clonotype was detected ten times or more. The chain links TRBV2 to TRBJ2-1; no clear D. CDR1 and CDR2 (germline): SNHLY, FYNNEI. V was clipped by 7 bases and J by 0 bases, with 19 bases between them. This CDR3 contains 17 residues. The CDR3 spells CASTPVGRLSSYNEQFF. The CDR3 bases are TGTGCCAGCACCCCAGTCGGGCGGTTGAGCTCCTACAATGAGCAGTTCTTC.

In its sample, this clonotype was seen many times. The rearrangement uses TRBV9 and TRBJ2-3; possible D gene TRBD1, 6 bases. Germline loops: CDR1 SGDLS, CDR2 YYNGEE. The CDR3 consists of 14 residues. V lost 4 bases and J lost 2, with 11 bases in between. The CDR3 nucleotides are TGTGCCAGCAGCTCCAGGGGAGACACAGATACGCAGTATTTT. Its protein is CASSSRGDTDTQYF. Supplemented by reference TRBV9 and TRBJ2-3, the full variable domain reads DSGVTQTPKHLITATGQRVTLRCSPRSGDLSVYWYQQSLDQGLQFLIQYYNGEERAKGNILERFSAQQFPDLHSELNLSSLELGDSALYFCASSSRGDTDTQYFGPGTRLTVL.

This clonotype appeared a few times. V gene TRBV30 combines with J gene TRBJ2-3; 7 positions agree with TRBD1. After removal of 2 bases from V and 2 bases from J, the junction contained 4 bases not matched to a gene. CDR3 length: 14 residues. Germline CDR1 GTSNPN, CDR2 SVGIG (reference sequence). The CDR3 reads CAWSKGAITDTQYF. In nucleotides, the CDR3 is TGTGCCTGGAGTAAGGGGGCGATCACAGATACGCAGTATTTT.

In its sample, this clonotype was seen many times. The V and J genes are TRBV7-6 and TRBJ1-6; D is unresolved. The CDR3 totals 13 residues. Germline V gene lookup returns CDR1 SGHVS and CDR2 FNYEAQ. V lost 0 bases, J lost 6 bases, and 3 bases lay in between. The CDR3 DNA reads TGTGCCAGCAGCTTAGCGGCTAATTCACCCCTCCACTTT. Encoded protein: CASSLAANSPLHF.

Within the sample, this clonotype is medium-sized. V usage is TRBV5-1 and J usage is TRBJ2-1; no clear D. The germline CDR1 and CDR2 sequences are SGHRS and YFSETQ. The CDR3 has 14 residues. The V end lost 4 bases, the J end lost 16 bases, and 24 bases lay between the germline ends. The CDR3 nucleotides are TGCGCCAGCAGCGGGTCGACACCTCTGTCCAACCATTTCTTC. It yields the protein CASSGSTPLSNHFF.

As concerns this clonotype: Being one base from a much bigger clone, this may be a read error. The CDR3 region is CASSSSVDPGNTIYF. CDR3 nucleotide sequence: TGTGCCAGCAGCTCATCGGTGGACCCTGGAAACACCATATATTTT. The V gene is TRBV7-7, the J gene TRBJ1-3; D call uncertain. Germline V CDR1 and CDR2: SSHAT, FNYEAQ (reference sequence). CDR3 length: 15 amino acids. Trimming pared 4 bases from V and 2 bases from J, leaving 12 bases between. Full variable domain (outside the CDR3, taken from reference TRBV7-7 and TRBJ1-3): GAGVSQSPRYKVTKRGQDVTLRCDPISSHATLYWYQQALGQGPEFLTYFNYEAQPDKSGLPSDRFSAERPEGSISTLTIQRTEQRDSAMYRCASSSSVDPGNTIYFGEGSWLTVV.

This clonotype was detected only a few times. This sequence joins TRBV7-2 and TRBJ2-1, with D maybe TRBD2 (7 bases). The CDR3 extends over 18 amino acids. Germline values: CDR1 SGHTA, CDR2 FQGNSA. V shed 5 bases and J shed 1 base, with 21 bases lying between them. The chain's CDR3 is CASSPSQGGFTSYNEQFF. Here the CDR3 DNA reads TGTGCCAGCAGCCCGTCACAGGGAGGGTTCACGTCCTACAATGAGCAGTTCTTC. The variable domain in full, completed from reference TRBV7-2 and TRBJ2-1, reads GAGVSQSPSNKVTEKGKDVELRCDPISGHTALYWYRQSLGQGLEFLIYFQGNSAPDKSGLPSDRFSAERTGGSVSTLTIQRTQQEDSAVYLCASSPSQGGFTSYNEQFFGPGTRLTVL.

The sample holds many counts of this clonotype. The rearrangement joins TRBV10-3 to TRBJ2-3; 12 bases line up with TRBD2. Germline trimming cut 0 bases from V and 6 bases from J; bases unmatched to any gene: 4. Per the germline V gene, CDR1 is ENHRY and CDR2 is SYGVKD. This CDR3 is built from 16 residues. The CDR3 here is CAISESRLAGGDTQYF. In DNA form, the CDR3 reads TGTGCCATCAGTGAGTCCCGCCTAGCGGGGGGGGATACGCAGTATTTT.